The clone carrying this T cell receptor beta chain appeared a single time. Its antigen is unknown. This record belongs to a study of cytomegalovirus exposure and HLA in healthy donors. Overall study findings and caveats: Clusters of TCRs from the first cohort tended to co-occur in the approximately 120 validation repertoires (as a later analysis found). Investigators reported 164 TCR beta chains as tied to cytomegalovirus. Specificity of a few CMV-associated chains for CMV antigens was verified in vitro.

Produced via immunoSEQ multiplex PCR; TCRdb's table is partial and in-frame only. The sample lists 150,000 to 200,000 clones, just under 90% occurring once. Unmatched junction bases numbered 5, after V lost 9 bases and J lost 4 bases. The CDR3 has 13 residues. Per germline, CDR1 LNHDA and CDR2 SQIVND (reference sequence). This clonotype was obtained from a woman aged 25 to 45 in good health and CMV-seronegative. V is TRBV19 and J is TRBJ2-1, with 8 bases that match TRBD2. Sequenced material: PBMCs. The DNA of the CDR3 is TGTGCCAGCACTAGCGGCAAATACAATGAGCAGTTCTTC. Its translation is CASTSGKYNEQFF.